Detailed here is one TCR beta chain. V lost 1 base to trimming and J lost 5 bases; unmatched junction nucleotides: 1. Germline values: CDR1 LGHNA, CDR2 YSLEER. The CDR3 totals 13 residues. This specimen comes from a study of neoadjuvant nivolumab and ipilimumab in lung cancer. TCRdb's copy holds only in-frame clones and misses some; the assay was immunoSEQ multiplex PCR. The sample lists tens of thousands of clones; about nine tenths were seen once. This TCR came from an adult with non-small cell lung cancer. V gene TRBV4-3 combines with J gene TRBJ2-5; 7 bases are shared with TRBD2. Specimen: peripheral blood, collected after neoadjuvant nivolumab, alone or with ipilimumab, at or shortly before surgery. The CDR3 protein is CASSQVSGETQYF. CDR3 bases: TGCGCCAGCAGCCAAGTTAGCGGGGAGACCCAGTACTTC.